This entry lists 2 T cell receptor beta chains sequenced from one sample in a study of vaccination and CD4 T cells after COVID-19. Treatment noted: roughly 10-day PBMC culture with coronavirus spike peptide pools or control peptides (ViraFEST assay). Oncomine TCR Beta short-read sequencing was applied to DNA from cultured CD4+ T cells. TCRdb redid the calling of the PCR reads with MiXCR, one entry per CDR3 protein. The profile shows around 3,900 distinct CDR3 sequences, about 43% of them singletons. Antigens for these TCRs are unknown. Sequenced material: CD4+ T cells from blood, cultured in vitro. The receptors derive from a human donor who had recovered from COVID-19.

In this sample, this clonotype turned up once. This chain connects TRBV20-1 to TRBJ1-1; the D is unclear. From germline, CDR1 is DFQATT and CDR2 SNEGSKA (reference sequence). The CDR3 loop spans 13 amino acids. V was trimmed by 2 bases and J by 1 base, leaving 8 bases between them. CDR3 bases: TGCAGTGCTAGACAGGACCAGAACACTGAAGCTTTCTTT. Protein product: CSARQDQNTEAFF.

The chain recombines TRBV18 with TRBJ1-1; D call uncertain. Looked up from germline, CDR1 is KGHSH and CDR2 is LQKENI. V was clipped by 3 bases and J by 6 bases, with 14 bases between them. This CDR3 is built from 14 residues. The CDR3 spells CASSPSPAIAEAFF. The CDR3, as DNA: TGTGCCAGCTCACCGTCCCCTGCGATCGCTGAAGCTTTCTTT.